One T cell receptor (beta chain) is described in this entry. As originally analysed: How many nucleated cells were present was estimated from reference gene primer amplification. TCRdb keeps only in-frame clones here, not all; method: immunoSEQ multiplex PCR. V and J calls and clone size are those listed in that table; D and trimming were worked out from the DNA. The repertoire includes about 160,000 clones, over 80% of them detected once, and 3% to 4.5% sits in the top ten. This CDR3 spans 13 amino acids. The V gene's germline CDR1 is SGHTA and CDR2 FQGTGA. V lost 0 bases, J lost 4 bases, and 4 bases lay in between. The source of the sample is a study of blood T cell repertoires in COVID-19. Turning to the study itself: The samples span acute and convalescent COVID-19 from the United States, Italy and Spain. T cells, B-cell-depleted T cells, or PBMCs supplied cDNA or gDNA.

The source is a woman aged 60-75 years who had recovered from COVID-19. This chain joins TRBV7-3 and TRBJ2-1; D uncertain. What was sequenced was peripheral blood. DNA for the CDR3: TGTGCCAGCAGCTTAACCCAATACAATGAGCAGTTCTTC. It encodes CASSLTQYNEQFF.